This is a list of T cell receptor beta chains from one sample in a study of regulatory T cells in long-lasting Graves disease. A single record per CDR3 protein comes from TCRdb applying MiXCR to the multiplex PCR reads. The data contain approximately 390,000 distinct CDR3 sequences, 15% to 20% of them singletons. The sample also formed part of further work on T cells in Graves' hyperthyroidism and ophthalmopathy.

This sample comprised peripheral blood mononuclear cells (PBMCs), obtained at new diagnosis, from a patient treated with antithyroid drugs. The source of these receptors is a woman aged 18-35 years with Graves disease. CDR3s include the opening cysteine and the closing phenylalanine or tryptophan. Fields, in order: clone size, J gene, V gene, D gene, CDR3 protein, CDR3 DNA. The D gene is left open where the match is weak. Some rows mark clone size as missing; the rest say once, few, many or name a class of expanded clone.

>many|TRBJ1-2|TRBV12-3/TRBV12-4|TRBD1
CASSSWTGGTRNHGYTF
TGTGCCAGCAGTTCCTGGACAGGGGGCACGAGGAACCATGGCTACACCTTC
>NA|TRBJ2-5|TRBV3-1|NA
CARMLGRGPQETRYF
TGTGCCAGGATGCTGGGGAGGGGGCCCCAAGAGACCCGGTACTTC
>many|TRBJ2-1|TRBV20-1|TRBD1
CSARRGDRYNEQFF
TGCAGTGCTAGGAGGGGGGACAGGTACAATGAGCAGTTCTTC
>many|TRBJ1-2|TRBV7-8|TRBD1
CASSFRQGSYGYTF
TGTGCCAGCAGCTTCAGACAGGGCTCCTATGGCTACACCTTC
>NA|TRBJ2-7|TRBV10-3|NA
CAISEGRVNEQYF
TGTGCCATCAGTGAGGGCAGGGTGAACGAGCAGTACTTC
>NA|TRBJ2-1|TRBV10-1|NA
CASSVGGINEQFF
TGCGCCAGCAGTGTGGGGGGAATCAATGAGCAGTTCTTC
>few|TRBJ2-7|TRBV4-2|TRBD1
CASSPNNKVGTGPYEQYF
TGTGCCAGCAGCCCAAACAATAAAGTCGGGACAGGGCCCTACGAGCAGTACTTC
>many|TRBJ1-5|TRBV6-1|NA
CASSEGVDNQPQHF
TGTGCCAGCAGTGAAGGGGTTGACAATCAGCCCCAGCATTTT
>many|TRBJ2-3|TRBV7-3|NA
CASSNAGSTDTQYF
TGTGCCAGCAGCAATGCGGGGAGTACAGATACGCAGTATTTT
>many|TRBJ2-3|TRBV2|TRBD1
CATRKDRSGTDTQYF
TGTGCCACGCGAAAGGACAGGTCTGGCACAGATACGCAGTATTTT
>many|TRBJ2-1|TRBV3-1|NA
CASSQEVGAYNEQFF
TGTGCCAGCAGCCAAGAAGTGGGCGCCTACAATGAGCAGTTCTTC
>NA|TRBJ1-4|TRBV7-9|NA
CASSPRDLRNEKLFF
TGTGCCAGCAGCCCCCGGGACCTTCGTAATGAAAAACTGTTTTTT
>NA|TRBJ1-1|TRBV6-2/TRBV6-3|NA
CASSPVGGGTEAFF
TGTGCCAGCAGCCCGGTGGGGGGAGGGACTGAAGCTTTCTTT
>many|TRBJ1-3|TRBV3-1|TRBD1
CASSLRTGSGNTIYF
TGTGCCAGCAGCCTTCGGACAGGGTCCGGAAACACCATATATTTT
>NA|TRBJ2-1|TRBV4-1|TRBD2
CASSPLGTSYDEQFF
TGCGCCAGCAGCCCTCTCGGGACTAGCTACGATGAGCAGTTCTTC
>NA|TRBJ2-7|TRBV7-3|TRBD1
CASSLMLEQGFYEQYF
TGTGCCAGCAGCTTAATGTTGGAACAGGGGTTCTACGAGCAGTACTTC
>NA|TRBJ1-1|TRBV5-4|NA
CASLGEGTEAFF
TGTGCCAGCCTCGGGGAGGGCACTGAAGCTTTCTTT
>NA|TRBJ2-1|TRBV6-2/TRBV6-3|NA
CASSFATGYNEQFF
TGTGCCAGCAGTTTCGCGACTGGGTACAATGAGCAGTTCTTC
>NA|TRBJ2-3|TRBV13|TRBD2
CASSGAGLAGGPNTQYF
TGTGCCAGCAGCGGAGCGGGACTAGCGGGGGGGCCAAATACGCAGTATTTT
>NA|TRBJ2-3|TRBV20-1|TRBD2
CSASTVAGGEDTQYF
TGCAGTGCTAGCACGGTAGCGGGAGGGGAAGATACGCAGTATTTT
>many|TRBJ2-1|TRBV2|NA
CASSEILTNEQFF
TGTGCCAGCAGTGAAATCCTGACGAATGAGCAGTTCTTC
>NA|TRBJ2-1|TRBV19|NA
CASSVLARCYNEQFF
TGTGCCAGTAGTGTACTAGCTAGGTGCTACAATGAGCAGTTCTTC
>many|TRBJ2-6|TRBV7-9|NA
CASSTTDRLSGANVLTF
TGTGCCAGCAGCACGACAGACAGGCTCTCTGGGGCCAACGTCCTGACTTTC
>NA|TRBJ2-7|TRBV15|NA
CATSTDPGTFSYEQYF
TGTGCCACCAGCACCGATCCCGGGACTTTCTCCTACGAGCAGTACTTC
>many|TRBJ2-7|TRBV12-5|TRBD2
CASGLDMTSGPYEQYF
TGTGCTAGTGGTTTGGATATGACTAGCGGTCCCTACGAGCAGTACTTC
>NA|TRBJ2-1|TRBV6-6|NA
CASSYSSQYNEQFF
TGTGCCAGCAGTTACTCGAGCCAGTACAATGAGCAGTTCTTC
>many|TRBJ2-2|TRBV29-1|TRBD1
CSVDLGQRTFANTGELFF
TGCAGCGTGGACCTGGGACAGCGAACGTTCGCGAACACCGGGGAGCTGTTTTTT
>NA|TRBJ1-2|TRBV10-2|NA
CASSGETGSNYGYTF
TGCGCCAGCAGTGGAGAGACCGGATCTAACTATGGCTACACCTTC
>few|TRBJ1-5|TRBV29-1|NA
CSVRGGGNQPQHF
TGCAGCGTCAGGGGCGGGGGCAATCAGCCCCAGCATTTT
>many|TRBJ2-1|TRBV11-2|TRBD2
CASSLPRLADNEQFF
TGTGCCAGCAGCCTGCCCCGACTAGCGGACAATGAGCAGTTCTTC
>NA|TRBJ1-5|TRBV3-1|TRBD1
CAAGGVTGNQPQHF
TGTGCAGCAGGGGGGGTTACAGGGAATCAGCCCCAGCATTTT
>many|TRBJ2-5|TRBV29-1|NA
CSVGDSWGETQYF
TGCAGCGTTGGGGACTCCTGGGGAGAGACCCAGTACTTC
>NA|TRBJ1-6|TRBV20-1|NA
CSARTALDGVYNSPLHF
TGCAGTGCTCGGACCGCCCTAGACGGGGTTTATAATTCACCCCTCCACTTT
>many|TRBJ1-1|TRBV3-1|NA
CASSQAGSGTEAFF
TGTGCCAGCAGCCAAGCAGGTTCAGGTACTGAAGCTTTCTTT
>many|TRBJ1-1|TRBV12-3/TRBV12-4|NA
CASIFSSWNTEAFF
TGTGCCAGCATCTTCTCCTCGTGGAACACTGAAGCTTTCTTT
>many|TRBJ1-2|TRBV20-1|TRBD1
CSELPSTGLYGYTF
TGCAGTGAGCTCCCCTCGACAGGGCTCTATGGCTACACCTTC
>many|TRBJ1-6|TRBV30|NA
CAWSVLGGFGLHF
TGTGCCTGGAGTGTACTCGGTGGGTTTGGCCTCCACTTT
>many|TRBJ2-7|TRBV28|NA
CASSFARTEQYF
TGTGCCAGCAGTTTCGCCCGCACCGAGCAGTACTTC
>few|TRBJ2-7|TRBV6-1|NA
CASGDQVYEQYF
TGTGCCAGCGGGGATCAGGTCTACGAGCAGTACTTC
>NA|TRBJ2-4|TRBV11-2|NA
CASSLEAGNIQYF
TGTGCCAGCAGCTTAGAGGCCGGGAACATTCAGTACTTC
>many|TRBJ1-2|TRBV19|NA
CAGKRDNYGYTF
TGTGCCGGAAAAAGGGATAACTATGGCTACACCTTC
>NA|TRBJ2-7|TRBV4-1|NA
CASSQDRNSLYEQYF
TGCGCCAGCAGCCAAGACCGGAACTCATTATACGAGCAGTACTTC
>few|TRBJ2-1|TRBV29-1|TRBD1
CSVGQGTYNEQFF
TGCAGCGTTGGACAGGGGACCTACAATGAGCAGTTCTTC
>many|TRBJ2-5|TRBV20-1|NA
CSARDSAPLVETQYF
TGCAGTGCTAGAGATTCAGCCCCCCTGGTTGAGACCCAGTACTTC
>many|TRBJ1-6|TRBV7-2|TRBD1
CASSLDYLRGPYNSPLHF
TGTGCCAGCAGCTTAGACTATCTAAGGGGGCCCTATAATTCACCCCTCCACTTT
>many|TRBJ2-3|TRBV2|NA
CASSGMIPDTQYF
TGTGCCAGCAGTGGGATGATCCCAGATACGCAGTATTTT
>NA|TRBJ1-1|TRBV19|NA
CASSIFMGRMNTEAFF
TGTGCCAGTAGTATTTTTATGGGACGGATGAACACTGAAGCTTTCTTT
>few|TRBJ1-1|TRBV12-5|TRBD1
CASGTTGVEAFF
TGTGCTAGTGGCACGACAGGGGTTGAAGCTTTCTTT
>NA|TRBJ1-2|TRBV11-2|TRBD1
CASSLSPTGTGENYGYTF
TGTGCCAGCAGCTTATCACCGACCGGGACAGGGGAAAACTATGGCTACACCTTC
>many|TRBJ1-5|TRBV3-1|NA
CASSQRSGRSQHF
TGTGCCAGCAGCCAGAGGTCGGGCAGGTCCCAGCATTTT
>many|TRBJ1-5|TRBV28|NA
CASSFGNKQPQHF
TGTGCCAGCAGTTTCGGCAACAAGCAGCCCCAGCATTTT
>few|TRBJ1-2|TRBV12-3/TRBV12-4|NA
CASSYLTSPFVGRNLGVGYTF
TGTGCCAGCAGTTACCTGACCTCCCCGTTCGTTGGGCGAAATCTAGGGGTGGGCTACACCTTC
>NA|TRBJ1-4|TRBV29-1|NA
CSVAGVEGNEKLFF
TGCAGCGTTGCGGGGGTAGAGGGGAATGAAAAACTGTTTTTT
>NA|TRBJ2-7|TRBV7-3|NA
CASSQGQSPPYEQYF
TGTGCCAGCAGCCAGGGACAATCGCCCCCCTACGAGCAGTACTTC